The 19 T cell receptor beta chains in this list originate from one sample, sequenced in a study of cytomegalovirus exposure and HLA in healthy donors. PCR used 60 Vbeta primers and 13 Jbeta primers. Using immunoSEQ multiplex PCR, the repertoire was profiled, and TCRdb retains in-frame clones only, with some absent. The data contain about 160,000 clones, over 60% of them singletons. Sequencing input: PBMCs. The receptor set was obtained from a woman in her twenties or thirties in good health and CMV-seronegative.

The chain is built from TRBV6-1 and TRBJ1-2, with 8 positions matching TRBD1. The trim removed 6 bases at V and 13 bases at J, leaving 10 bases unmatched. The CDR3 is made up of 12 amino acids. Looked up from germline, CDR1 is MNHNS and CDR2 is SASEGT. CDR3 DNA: TGTGCCAGCAGGGGGGCAGGGGGCGCGTTCACCTTC. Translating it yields CASRGAGGAFTF.

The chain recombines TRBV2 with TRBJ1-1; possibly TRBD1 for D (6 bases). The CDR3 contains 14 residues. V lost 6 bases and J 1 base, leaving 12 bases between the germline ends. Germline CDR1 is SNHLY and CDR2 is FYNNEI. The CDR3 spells CASRTGSGNTEAFF. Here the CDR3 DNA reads TGTGCCAGCAGAACAGGGTCCGGGAACACTGAAGCTTTCTTT. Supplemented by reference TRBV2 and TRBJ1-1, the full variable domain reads EPEVTQTPSHQVTQMGQEVILRCVPISNHLYFYWYRQILGQKVEFLVSFYNNEISEKSEIFDDQFSVERPDGSNFTLKIRSTKLEDSAMYFCASRTGSGNTEAFFGQGTRLTVV.

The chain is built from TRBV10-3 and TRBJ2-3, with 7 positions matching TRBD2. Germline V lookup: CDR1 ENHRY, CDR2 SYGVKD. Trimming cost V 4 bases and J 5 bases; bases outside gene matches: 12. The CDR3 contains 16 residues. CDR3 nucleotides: TGTGCCATCAGTGCCGGAAGCGGGAAGTCAGAAGATACGCAGTATTTT. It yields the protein CAISAGSGKSEDTQYF.

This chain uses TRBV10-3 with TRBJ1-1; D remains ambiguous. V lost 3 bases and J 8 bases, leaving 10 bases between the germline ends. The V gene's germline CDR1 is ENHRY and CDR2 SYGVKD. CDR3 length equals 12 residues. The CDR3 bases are TGTGCCATCAGTGAACGAGGGTGGGAAGCTTTCTTT. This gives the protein CAISERGWEAFF.

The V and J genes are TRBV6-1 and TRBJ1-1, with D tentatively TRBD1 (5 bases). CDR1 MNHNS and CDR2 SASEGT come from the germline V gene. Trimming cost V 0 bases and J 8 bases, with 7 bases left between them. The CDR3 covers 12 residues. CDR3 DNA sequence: TGTGCCAGCAGTGAAGCATACAGGGAAGCTTTCTTT. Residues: CASSEAYREAFF.

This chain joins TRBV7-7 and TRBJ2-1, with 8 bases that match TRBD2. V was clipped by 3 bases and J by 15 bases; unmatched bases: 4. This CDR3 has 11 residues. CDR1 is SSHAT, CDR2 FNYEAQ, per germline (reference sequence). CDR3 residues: CASSFDGGAFF. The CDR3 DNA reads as TGTGCCAGCAGCTTCGACGGGGGGGCGTTCTTC.

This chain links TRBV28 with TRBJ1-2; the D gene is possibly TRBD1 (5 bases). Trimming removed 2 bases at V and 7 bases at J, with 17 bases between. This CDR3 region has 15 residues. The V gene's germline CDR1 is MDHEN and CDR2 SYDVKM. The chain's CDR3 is CASSLDGTITGGYTF. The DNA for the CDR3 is TGTGCCAGCAGTTTAGATGGGACTATAACCGGTGGCTACACCTTC.

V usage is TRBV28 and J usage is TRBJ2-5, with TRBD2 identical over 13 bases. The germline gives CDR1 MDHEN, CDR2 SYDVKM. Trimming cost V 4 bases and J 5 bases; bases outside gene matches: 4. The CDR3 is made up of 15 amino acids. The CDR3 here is CASSSRTSGSETQYF. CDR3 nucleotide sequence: TGTGCCAGCAGTTCCCGGACTAGCGGGAGTGAGACCCAGTACTTC.

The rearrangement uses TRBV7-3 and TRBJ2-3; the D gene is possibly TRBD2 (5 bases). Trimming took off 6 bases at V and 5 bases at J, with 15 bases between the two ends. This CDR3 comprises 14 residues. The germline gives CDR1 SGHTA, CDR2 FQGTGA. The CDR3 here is CASSLGLLQDTQYF. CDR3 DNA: TGTGCCAGCAGTTTAGGACTGTTGCAAGATACGCAGTATTTT.

The CDR3 loop is CASSFRVAGAPSRNEQFF. In DNA form, the CDR3 reads TGTGCCAGCAGCTTTAGGGTAGCGGGGGCGCCTTCTCGGAATGAGCAGTTCTTC. The genes are TRBV7-9 and TRBJ2-1; 9 bases are a match to TRBD2. Germline assignment: CDR1 SEHNR and CDR2 FQNEAQ (reference sequence). V was pared by 3 bases and J by 7 bases, with 16 bases of the junction left unmatched. The CDR3 length is 18 residues.

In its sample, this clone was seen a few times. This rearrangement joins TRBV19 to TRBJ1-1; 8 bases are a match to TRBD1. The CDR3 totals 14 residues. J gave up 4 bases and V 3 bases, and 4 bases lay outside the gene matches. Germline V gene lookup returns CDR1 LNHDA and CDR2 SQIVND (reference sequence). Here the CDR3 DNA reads TGTGCCAGTAGTATTCATGACAGGGGCACTGAAGCTTTCTTT. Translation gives CASSIHDRGTEAFF. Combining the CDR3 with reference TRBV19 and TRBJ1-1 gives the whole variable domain DGGITQSPKYLFRKEGQNVTLSCEQNLNHDAMYWYRQDPGQGLRLIYYSQIVNDFQKGDIAEGYSVSREKKESFPLTVTSAQKNPTAFYLCASSIHDRGTEAFFGQGTRLTVV.

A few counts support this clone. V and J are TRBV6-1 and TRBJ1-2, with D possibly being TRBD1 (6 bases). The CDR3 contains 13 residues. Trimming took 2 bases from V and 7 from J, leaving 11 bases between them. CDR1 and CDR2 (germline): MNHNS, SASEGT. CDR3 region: CASSELGASGYTF. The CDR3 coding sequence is TGTGCCAGCAGTGAACTGGGGGCGTCTGGCTACACCTTC.

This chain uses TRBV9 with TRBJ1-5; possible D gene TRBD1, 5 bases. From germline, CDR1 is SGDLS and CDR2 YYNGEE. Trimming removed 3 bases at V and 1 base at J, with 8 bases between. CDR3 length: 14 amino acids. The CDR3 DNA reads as TGTGCCAGCAGCGGGGGCGGAAGCAATCAGCCCCAGCATTTT. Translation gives CASSGGGSNQPQHF.

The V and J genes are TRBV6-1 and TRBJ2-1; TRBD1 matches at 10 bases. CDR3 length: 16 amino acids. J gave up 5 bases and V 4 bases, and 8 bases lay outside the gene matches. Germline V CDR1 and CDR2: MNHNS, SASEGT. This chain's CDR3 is CASSGRQGAFHNEQFF. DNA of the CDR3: TGTGCCAGCAGTGGGAGACAGGGGGCATTCCACAATGAGCAGTTCTTC.

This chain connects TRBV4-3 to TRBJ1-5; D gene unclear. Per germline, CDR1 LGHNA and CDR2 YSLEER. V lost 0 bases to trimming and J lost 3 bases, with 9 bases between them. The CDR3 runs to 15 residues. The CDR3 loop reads CASSQESGYNQPQHF. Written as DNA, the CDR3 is TGCGCCAGCAGCCAAGAATCGGGGTACAATCAGCCCCAGCATTTT.

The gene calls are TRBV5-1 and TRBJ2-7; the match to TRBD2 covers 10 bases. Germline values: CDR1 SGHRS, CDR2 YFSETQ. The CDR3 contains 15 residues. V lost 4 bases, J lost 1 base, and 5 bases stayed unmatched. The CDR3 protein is CASSLPSGGSYEQYF. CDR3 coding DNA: TGCGCCAGCAGCCTGCCTAGCGGGGGTTCCTACGAGCAGTACTTC.

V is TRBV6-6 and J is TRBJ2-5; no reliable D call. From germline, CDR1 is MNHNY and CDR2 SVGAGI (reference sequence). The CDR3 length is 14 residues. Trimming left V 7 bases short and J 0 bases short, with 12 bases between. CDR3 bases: TGTGCCAGCACCAACCGCAGGTACCAAGAGACCCAGTACTTC. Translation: CASTNRRYQETQYF.

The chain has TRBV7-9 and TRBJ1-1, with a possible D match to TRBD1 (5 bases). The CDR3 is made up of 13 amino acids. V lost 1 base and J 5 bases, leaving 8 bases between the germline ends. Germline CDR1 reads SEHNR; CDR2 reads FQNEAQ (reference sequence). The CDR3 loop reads CASSLGQTTEAFF. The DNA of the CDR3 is TGTGCCAGCAGCTTAGGACAGACAACTGAAGCTTTCTTT.

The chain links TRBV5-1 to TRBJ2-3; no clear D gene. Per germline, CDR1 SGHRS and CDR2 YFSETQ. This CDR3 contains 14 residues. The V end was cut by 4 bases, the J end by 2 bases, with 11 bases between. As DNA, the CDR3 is TGCGCCAGCAGCGTTACTACCTCCACAGATACGCAGTATTTT. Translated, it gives CASSVTTSTDTQYF.